Listed here are 5 T cell receptor beta chains from one sample, sequenced in a study of OX40 agonist ivuxolimab in advanced cancers. Data came from immunoSEQ multiplex PCR; TCRdb stores just in-frame clones and leaves some out. The sample has tens of thousands of clones, about 89% seen once. Specimen: CD4+ or CD8+ T cells sorted from blood, collected in a trial of the OX40 agonist ivuxolimab. These TCRs come from an adult with an advanced solid tumor such as melanoma, head and neck, liver or kidney cancer.

V gene TRBV9 combines with J gene TRBJ2-5; D remains ambiguous. CDR3 size: 14 residues. Germline CDR1 is SGDLS and CDR2 is YYNGEE. Trimming took 0 bases from V and 4 from J, leaving 10 bases between them. The CDR3 protein is CASSVVPRGETQYF. CDR3 DNA: TGTGCCAGCAGCGTAGTACCCCGCGGAGAGACCCAGTACTTC.

The J gene is TRBJ2-1, the V gene TRBV6-5; D is unresolved. The CDR3 consists of 14 residues. The germline V and J ends were trimmed by 2 bases and 6 bases, with 11 bases remaining between them. Germline lookup yields CDR1 MNHEY and CDR2 SVGAGI. The CDR3 region is CASSYVGFTNEQFF. CDR3 nucleotides: TGTGCCAGCAGTTACGTTGGGTTCACCAATGAGCAGTTCTTC.

V usage is TRBV6-5 and J usage is TRBJ2-7, with a tentative D call TRBD2 (6 bases). V dropped 1 base and J dropped 0 bases, with 13 bases sitting between them. Germline V gives CDR1 MNHEY, CDR2 SVGAGI. This CDR3 contains 16 residues. The CDR3 coding sequence is TGTGCCAGCAGTTACTTTGCGGGAAGGAGCTCCTACGAGCAGTACTTC. This translates into CASSYFAGRSSYEQYF.

The chain carries TRBV27 and TRBJ2-2, with a tentative D call TRBD2 (6 bases). The CDR3 length is 14 residues. The germline CDR1 and CDR2 sequences are MNHEY and SMNVEV (reference sequence). V was clipped by 2 bases and J by 5 bases, with 9 bases between them. In DNA, the CDR3 is TGTGCCAGCAGTTTAGGGCTAGCGACCGGGGAGCTGTTTTTT. Translated, it gives CASSLGLATGELFF.

The J gene is TRBJ1-5, the V gene TRBV12-2. TRBV12-2 is classified as a pseudogene. The CDR3 sequence is 15 residues long. The CDR3 DNA sequence: TGTGCAAGTCGCTTTTCTCTTCGCAGGAGTCAGCCCCAGCATTTT. It codes for CASRFSLRRSQPQHF.